This T cell receptor beta chain was captured by sequencing in a study of blood T cells in healthy people across ages. General study points: For the donors, CMV status was unknown and possibly confounded expanded clonotype changes. Aged donors had fewer naive CD4+ cells and lower diversity than long-lived donors.

No fewer than 6 million PBMCs went into each sample. This clonotype was seen only a few times. Its antigen is still unknown. Trimming removed 3 bases at V and 11 bases at J, with 13 bases between. The CDR3 is 12 amino acids. The germline V gene has CDR1 SGHAT and CDR2 FQNNGV. A second about 7 to 12 cycle PCR used barcoded and J-beta primers. Each CDR3 protein gets one entry after TCRdb re-called the 5' RACE reads with MiXCR. This sample has about 800,000 distinct CDR3 sequences, with 25% found just once. These data are also associated with another study on T cells of mothers and their children.

The source of this sequence is a boy younger than 18 in good health. The chain joins TRBV11-2 to TRBJ1-1, with D perhaps matching TRBD1 (5 bases). Specimen: blood. The CDR3 nucleotides are TGTGCCAGCAGCTTTCGGGGCGAAGGGGCTTTCTTT. Protein product: CASSFRGEGAFF.